This is a list of T cell receptor beta chains from one sample in a study of response to subunit inactivated influenza vaccine. TCRdb re-called the RT-PCR reads with MiXCR, one entry per CDR3 protein. The data hold roughly 700,000 distinct CDR3 sequences, with around 14% observed a single time. Specimen: PBMCs from blood, collected 14 to 15 days before vaccination. The origin of the receptors is a man in his fifties who received an inactivated influenza vaccine. CDR3s include the opening cysteine and the closing phenylalanine or tryptophan. The D gene is left open where the match is weak. A row's size may be missing; if present it is once, few, many or a size class.

clone_size	d_call	cdr3_length	v_call	j_call	cdr3_nt	cdr3_aa
NA	NA	13	TRBV4-2	TRBJ2-5	TGTGCCAGCAGCCAAGGGGTAGCGGAGACCCAGTACTTC	CASSQGVAETQYF
NA	TRBD2	16	TRBV4-3	TRBJ2-7	TGCGCCAGCAGCCAAGGGGCGGGGACTAGCAGGCACGAGCAGTACTTC	CASSQGAGTSRHEQYF
few	NA	13	TRBV30	TRBJ2-3	TGTGCCTGGAACACAGGAGGCACAGATACGCAGTATTTT	CAWNTGGTDTQYF
NA	NA	13	TRBV29-1	TRBJ2-1	TGCAGCGTTGAAAAAATACTAGCAGCTGAGCAGTTCTTC	CSVEKILAAEQFF
NA	NA	16	TRBV12-3/TRBV12-4	TRBJ1-1	TGTGCCAGCAGTTTGGCAGGGGCGGGAAGTGGCGCTGAAGCTTTCTTT	CASSLAGAGSGAEAFF
NA	NA	14	TRBV12-3/TRBV12-4	TRBJ1-2	TGTGCCAGCAGTCTTGCCCCAGGGCCCAGCGGCTACACCTTC	CASSLAPGPSGYTF
NA	NA	13	TRBV6-1	TRBJ1-2	TGTGCCAGCAGTGATAGGCTGATTTATGGCTACACCTTC	CASSDRLIYGYTF
NA	TRBD1	17	TRBV4-3	TRBJ2-3	TGCGCCAGCAGCCAAGACTCCGGGACAGGGGTTACAGATACGCAGTATTTT	CASSQDSGTGVTDTQYF
NA	NA	14	TRBV12-3/TRBV12-4	TRBJ1-1	TGTGCCAGCAGTTTACACCCCGCCTACACTGAAGCTTTCTTT	CASSLHPAYTEAFF
many	NA	13	TRBV12-3/TRBV12-4	TRBJ1-5	TGTGCCAGCAGCCGAGGGTCCGGATACCCCCAGCATTTT	CASSRGSGYPQHF
few	NA	17	TRBV20-1	TRBJ2-3	TGCAGTGCTAGAGATCCCTCTAAAGGGCAAAGCACAGATACGCAGTATTTT	CSARDPSKGQSTDTQYF
few	NA	14	TRBV20-1	TRBJ2-1	TGCAGTGCTAGACTCGGAGGGGACTACAATGAGCAGTTCTTC	CSARLGGDYNEQFF
few	TRBD2	14	TRBV20-1	TRBJ2-1	TGCAGTGTCCAGACTAGCGGGACCTACAATGAGCAGTTCTTC	CSVQTSGTYNEQFF
NA	NA	13	TRBV11-2	TRBJ2-7	TGTGCCAGCAGCCGGGGGACGTCGGGGGAGCAGTACTTC	CASSRGTSGEQYF
NA	TRBD1	16	TRBV6-5	TRBJ2-7	TGTGCCAGCAGTTACGAGACCGGGACAGGCTCCTACGAGCAGTACTTC	CASSYETGTGSYEQYF
NA	NA	13	TRBV6-5	TRBJ2-7	TGTGCCAGCAGTTACGGCTCCCCCTACGAGCAGTACTTC	CASSYGSPYEQYF
NA	NA	15	TRBV7-2	TRBJ2-7	TGTGCCAGTAACTCCCCCTTCACAGGGACCTACGAGCAGTACTTC	CASNSPFTGTYEQYF
NA	TRBD1	15	TRBV18	TRBJ2-5	TGTGCCAGCTCACCTCGGACAGGGAAGATGGAGACCCAGTACTTC	CASSPRTGKMETQYF
many	TRBD1	13	TRBV10-3	TRBJ1-1	TGTGCCATCAGCCTCCGGGACAGCACTGAAGCTTTCTTT	CAISLRDSTEAFF
NA	NA	13	TRBV20-1	TRBJ2-4	TGCAGTGCTAGATCCCGGACAGAAAACATTCAGTACTTC	CSARSRTENIQYF
many	TRBD2	15	TRBV20-1	TRBJ2-2	TGCAGTGCTATCTCGGGACTAGCGGGAGCCGGGGAGCTGTTTTTT	CSAISGLAGAGELFF
many	NA	11	TRBV28	TRBJ2-1	TGTGCCAGCAGCCCTAAGGATGAGCAGTTCTTC	CASSPKDEQFF
few	TRBD1	18	TRBV20-1	TRBJ1-2	TGCAGTGCTAGGGATACTTGGACAGGGGGTATGAGTAACTATGGCTACACCTTC	CSARDTWTGGMSNYGYTF
NA	NA	15	TRBV19	TRBJ2-7	TGTGCCAGTAGTATAGCGTACGGCTCTACCTACGAGCAGTACTTC	CASSIAYGSTYEQYF
many	NA	15	TRBV4-1	TRBJ2-5	TGCGCCAGCAGAATGGAGGGGGCGAGGGGAGAGACCCAGTACTTC	CASRMEGARGETQYF
few	NA	15	TRBV25-1	TRBJ2-5	TGTGCCAGCAGTGAAGGTTTGGTGGGGAGAGAGACCCAGTACTTC	CASSEGLVGRETQYF
NA	NA	12	TRBV7-9	TRBJ2-5	TGTGCCAGCAGCTCTGGGTTCGGGACCCAGTACTTC	CASSSGFGTQYF
many	NA	13	TRBV28	TRBJ2-3	TGTGCCAGCGGCTCATCTTATCGGGATACGCAGTATTTT	CASGSSYRDTQYF
few	TRBD1	15	TRBV6-1	TRBJ1-2	TGTGCCAGCAGTGAGGGGACAGGAAATAGCTATGGCTACACCTTC	CASSEGTGNSYGYTF
NA	NA	14	TRBV6-2/TRBV6-3	TRBJ1-2	TGTGCCAGCAGTTACGGAGGAGGCAGCTATGGCTACACCTTC	CASSYGGGSYGYTF
NA	TRBD2	15	TRBV10-3	TRBJ2-7	TGTGCCATCAGTGAGTCTCCTAGCGGGGGAGGAAGTCAGTACTTC	CAISESPSGGGSQYF
many	NA	12	TRBV28	TRBJ1-1	TGTGCCAGCAGTTCGCTGCGGGGGAGAGCTTTCTTT	CASSSLRGRAFF
NA	NA	13	TRBV25-1	TRBJ2-1	TGTGCCAGCAGTGAAGACCGCAGTGGCGAGCAGTTCTTC	CASSEDRSGEQFF
once	NA	15	TRBV20-1	TRBJ2-1	TGCAGTGCTAGAGTTGGGACACTATCCTACAATGAGCAGTTCTTC	CSARVGTLSYNEQFF
NA	TRBD1	15	TRBV6-2/TRBV6-3	TRBJ2-6	TGTGCCAGCAGCCAAGACAGGGTAGGGGCCAACGTCCTGACTTTC	CASSQDRVGANVLTF
NA	NA	15	TRBV15	TRBJ2-1	TGTGCCACCAGCAGAGATCCCAACAAGTACAATGAGCAGTTCTTC	CATSRDPNKYNEQFF
NA	TRBD2	16	TRBV12-3/TRBV12-4	TRBJ2-1	TGTGCCAGCAGCCCTAGCGGGGGGGCCACATACAATGAGCAGTTCTTC	CASSPSGGATYNEQFF
many	TRBD1	13	TRBV7-9	TRBJ1-1	TGTGCCAGCAGCACCGGACAGGGGCAGGAAGCTTTCTTT	CASSTGQGQEAFF
few	TRBD2	19	TRBV4-1	TRBJ2-7	TGCGCCAGCAGCCAAAGGGCGACTAGCGGGCTGCAGTGGGACCACGAGCAGTACTTC	CASSQRATSGLQWDHEQYF
NA	NA	14	TRBV10-1	TRBJ2-3	TGCGCCAGCAGTGATTCTAGGGATACAGATACGCAGTATTTT	CASSDSRDTDTQYF
NA	NA	15	TRBV12-3/TRBV12-4	TRBJ1-6	TGTGCCAGCAGTGCCGGTCGACCCACTAAAGCACCCCTCCACTTT	CASSAGRPTKAPLHF
few	TRBD1	16	TRBV6-2/TRBV6-3	TRBJ2-7	TGTGCCAGCACCACAAAAAGGACAGGGCTTGTCTTCGAGCAGTACTTC	CASTTKRTGLVFEQYF
few	NA	14	TRBV5-4	TRBJ2-5	TGTGCCAGCCGCATAAAAGGGACCGAAGAGACCCAGTACTTC	CASRIKGTEETQYF
few	NA	12	TRBV2	TRBJ2-5	TGTGCCAGCAGTGAACCCATCCCTCCCCAGTACTTC	CASSEPIPPQYF
many	TRBD1	14	TRBV5-5	TRBJ1-2	TGTGCCAGCAGCCGACAGGGGGCCTCCTATGGCTACACCTTC	CASSRQGASYGYTF
NA	NA	14	TRBV28	TRBJ1-4	TGTGCCAGCAGTTTATCAAGGACCGGTGAAAAACTGTTTTTT	CASSLSRTGEKLFF
few	NA	13	TRBV20-1	TRBJ2-7	TGCAGTGCTAGGGATGGAACCGTCTACGAGCAGTACTTC	CSARDGTVYEQYF
NA	TRBD2	17	TRBV12-3/TRBV12-4	TRBJ2-3	TGTGCCAGCAGTTTATTCGGTCTAGCGGGAAACACAGATACGCAGTATTTT	CASSLFGLAGNTDTQYF
NA	TRBD2	16	TRBV7-2	TRBJ2-1	TGTGCCAGCAGCATGAGTAGCGGGGGGCCTATGTATGAGCAGTTCTTC	CASSMSSGGPMYEQFF
NA	NA	15	TRBV4-3	TRBJ1-5	TGCGCCAGCAGCCAAAGGGAGGGGAGCAATCAGCCCCAGCATTTT	CASSQREGSNQPQHF
NA	TRBD2	17	TRBV7-6	TRBJ2-1	TGTGCCAGCAGGGATCCCTTTATTATGAGCGGGAGAGGTGAGCAGTTCTTC	CASRDPFIMSGRGEQFF
few	NA	11	TRBV21-1	TRBJ2-7	TGTGCCGGGAGGGGGGTTTCCGAGCAGTACTTC	CAGRGVSEQYF
NA	NA	16	TRBV6-5	TRBJ1-1	TGTGCCAGCAGTTACTCGTTCCGTGTTTCGAACACTGAAGCTTTCTTT	CASSYSFRVSNTEAFF
NA	TRBD2	16	TRBV6-2/TRBV6-3	TRBJ2-2	TGTGCCAGCAGTTATTGGCAGCGGGGGAACACCGGGGAGCTGTTTTTT	CASSYWQRGNTGELFF
NA	NA	14	TRBV15	TRBJ2-1	TGTGCCACAACAACGGGGGATGTTCGCAATGAGCAGTTCTTC	CATTTGDVRNEQFF
NA	TRBD2	16	TRBV11-3	TRBJ2-3	TGTGCCAGCAGCTCCAGAGCGGGGGGGCCGTCAGATACGCAGTATTTT	CASSSRAGGPSDTQYF
few	TRBD1	15	TRBV4-3	TRBJ1-6	TGCGCCAGCAGCACACGGACAGGGGATAATTCACCCCTCCACTTT	CASSTRTGDNSPLHF